The TCR beta chain under discussion was sequenced for a study of blood T cell repertoires in COVID-19. Overall study context: Specimens from acute and convalescent COVID-19 originated in the United States, Italy and Spain.

Some clones are missing from TCRdb's copy, which holds only in-frame ones; the method was immunoSEQ multiplex PCR. The data show approximately 72,000 clones, roughly 83% seen once. V was shortened by 2 bases and J by 5 bases, with 4 bases between the two germline ends. The CDR3 consists of 12 residues. Germline lookup yields CDR1 KGHSH and CDR2 LQKENI. The chain links TRBV18 to TRBJ2-4; no reliable D call. The source material was peripheral blood. This sequence was found in a man aged 50-60 years with active COVID-19. The CDR3 DNA is TGTGCCAGCTCACCAGAGGAAAACATTCAGTACTTC. It is translated as CASSPEENIQYF.